The present TCR beta chain was sequenced within a study of cytomegalovirus exposure and HLA in healthy donors. Turning to the study itself: Among the roughly 400 genotyped donors, around 85% were placed in the Caucasian-associated ancestry cluster. Study-wide results and caveats: Later on, an analysis tied 15,000 or so TCR beta sequences to HLA alleles at 0.05 false discovery rate. Among the most significant clusters, several appeared linked to common viral pathogens in a later analysis. With further analysis later on, most CMV-associated TCR beta chains appeared HLA-restricted.

The PCR ran on 60 Vbeta and 13 Jbeta primers. The data were produced by immunoSEQ multiplex PCR, yet TCRdb's version contains in-frame clones alone and is incomplete. The sample lists 140,000 to 150,000 clones, roughly 66% occurring once. Germline lookup yields CDR1 MNHEY and CDR2 SVGAGI. The CDR3 length is 14 residues. V lost 5 bases and J 1 base, leaving 10 bases between the germline ends. Points on this clone: Antigen specificity is unknown.

The chain uses TRBV6-5 and TRBJ2-3; D is undetermined. The sequenced sample consisted of PBMCs. The source is a woman aged 55-70 years in good health and CMV-seronegative. The CDR3 reads CASSPNAGTDTQYF. CDR3 bases: TGTGCCAGCAGTCCAAACGCGGGCACAGATACGCAGTATTTT.